This TCR beta chain was captured by sequencing in a study of T cell responses to AZD1222 COVID-19 vaccine. About the research overall: Second doses were pooled across both intervals (about 4 or about 12 weeks).

As to this clone: Its target is unknown.

CDR3 length equals 16 residues. The V gene's germline CDR1 is SGHVS and CDR2 FQNEAQ. V lost 5 bases and J lost 5; bases outside the gene matches: 8. Clones were read by immunoSEQ multiplex PCR, and TCRdb kept only the in-frame ones, dropping some. The table has over 110,000 clones, approximately 94% seen once. Findings and limits, study-wide: The donor group comprised mostly white British people and more females; the analysis possibly underestimated clonal diversity. Rises in breadth and depth of Spike-specific TCRs came after two AZD1222 doses. Nearly half of spike-specific TCRs reportedly target variant regions that are unmutated in the B.1.351 and B.1.1.7 variants.

The sample was peripheral blood, taken on day 0 of AZD1222 vaccination. This TCR was recovered from an adult in good health. This rearrangement joins TRBV7-8 to TRBJ2-2; TRBD1 agrees at 10 bases. The CDR3 DNA reads TGTGCCAGCAGCCCAGACAGGGGGCGCGAAACCGGGGAGCTGTTTTTT. Protein sequence: CASSPDRGRETGELFF. The full variable domain, completed using reference TRBV7-8 and TRBJ2-2, is GAGVSQSPRYKVAKRGQDVALRCDPISGHVSLFWYQQALGQGPEFLTYFQNEAQLDKSGLPSDRFFAERPEGSVSTLKIQRTQQEDSAVYLCASSPDRGRETGELFFGEGSRLTVL.